These 27 T cell receptor beta chains originate from one sample sequenced in a study of shared clonotypes between healthy human individuals. Sequencing was performed with immunoSEQ multiplex PCR; in TCRdb, only in-frame clones are kept and a portion is missing. The sample lists approximately 2,000,000 clones; around 92% were seen once. Sequenced input: naive CD4+ T cells from PBMCs. The subset: CD45RA+ positively selected. These receptor sequences come from a man aged 18-30 years in good health. Some clones in this sample may be carry-over from other donors' samples.

This clone was observed once. This chain joins TRBV28 and TRBJ1-2, with D possibly TRBD1 on 6 matching bases. CDR1 is MDHEN and CDR2 is SYDVKM in the germline V gene. The CDR3 runs 15 residues. The germline V and J ends were trimmed by 5 bases and 5 bases, with 18 bases remaining between them. Here the CDR3 reads CASSTAGASGYGYTF. CDR3 in DNA: TGTGCCAGCAGTACCGCAGGGGCGAGTGGATATGGCTACACCTTC.

The chain combines TRBV19 with TRBJ2-7; D is undetermined. This CDR3 is 14 amino acids long. V dropped 4 bases and J dropped 0 bases, with 10 bases sitting between them. The germline V gene encodes CDR1 LNHDA and CDR2 SQIVND (reference sequence). The CDR3 here is CASSRDVNSYEQYF. The DNA for the CDR3 is TGTGCCAGTAGTAGAGACGTAAACTCCTACGAGCAGTACTTC. Variable domain in full (rest from reference TRBV19 and TRBJ2-7): DGGITQSPKYLFRKEGQNVTLSCEQNLNHDAMYWYRQDPGQGLRLIYYSQIVNDFQKGDIAEGYSVSREKKESFPLTVTSAQKNPTAFYLCASSRDVNSYEQYFGPGTRLTVT.

The CDR3 coding sequence is TGTGCCAGCAGCTTAGTTGGCCCAGTGGCGCACTCCTACGAGCAGTACTTC. Amino acid sequence: CASSLVGPVAHSYEQYF. The chain recombines TRBV7-2 with TRBJ2-7; no clear D gene. This CDR3 spans 17 amino acids. V was pared by 1 base and J by 0 bases, with 16 bases between. The germline CDR1 and CDR2 sequences are SGHTA and FQGNSA.

This clone appeared once. The genes are TRBV11-2 and TRBJ2-3; TRBD2 matches at 8 bases. The CDR3 contains 15 residues. CDR1 SGHAT and CDR2 FQNNGV come from the germline V gene. V dropped 5 bases and J dropped 4; count of bases not matched to a gene: 8. The chain's CDR3 is CASSPGLVFSDTQYF. CDR3 DNA sequence: TGTGCCAGCAGCCCGGGACTAGTTTTTTCAGATACGCAGTATTTT.

The J gene is TRBJ2-7, the V gene TRBV29-1; D unresolved. With 6 bases removed from V and 2 bases from J, the gap between germline ends came to 8 bases. Per the germline V gene, CDR1 is SQVTM and CDR2 is ANQGSEA. This CDR3 spans 11 amino acids. The CDR3 region is CSVADTYEQYF. CDR3 coding DNA: TGCAGCGTCGCCGATACCTACGAGCAGTACTTC.

Comment on this clone: The same CDR3 is also encoded by other DNA sequences in this sample. V is TRBV9 and J is TRBJ2-2; D perhaps matches TRBD1 (5 bases). Trimming pared 3 bases from V and 3 bases from J, leaving 9 bases between. This CDR3 spans 14 amino acids. Looked up from germline, CDR1 is SGDLS and CDR2 is YYNGEE. The CDR3 DNA sequence: TGTGCCAGCAGCGGACAGCTTGACACCGGGGAGCTGTTTTTT. Translation gives CASSGQLDTGELFF.

With regard to this clone: The identical CDR3 is also encoded by other nucleotide sequences in the sample. The chain combines TRBV29-1 with TRBJ2-7; D is ambiguous. The V end lost 0 bases, the J end lost 4 bases, and 7 bases lay between the germline ends. CDR1 is SQVTM and CDR2 is ANQGSEA in the germline V gene. The CDR3 has 12 residues. The CDR3 DNA reads as TGCAGCGTTGAAGATCGGATATACGAGCAGTACTTC. This translates into CSVEDRIYEQYF.

This sequence joins TRBV7-2 and TRBJ2-3; 11 bases are a match to TRBD2. The CDR3 totals 15 residues. The germline V gene has CDR1 SGHTA and CDR2 FQGNSA. V shed 3 bases and J 4 bases; nucleotides not matched to a gene: 3. CDR3 nucleotides: TGTGCCAGCAGCTTTAGCGGGAGGGCGGCAGATACGCAGTATTTT. Translated, it gives CASSFSGRAADTQYF.

V and J are TRBV18 and TRBJ1-5; a possible D gene is TRBD1 (6 bases). V lost 6 bases to trimming and J lost 7 bases, with 16 bases between them. Germline V CDR1 and CDR2: KGHSH, LQKENI. CDR3 length: 14 amino acids. The CDR3 is CASSAGESRQPQHF. The CDR3 DNA reads as TGTGCCAGCTCCGCAGGGGAATCGAGGCAGCCCCAGCATTTT. The full variable domain, rest sourced from reference TRBV18 and TRBJ1-5, is NAGVMQNPRHLVRRRGQEARLRCSPMKGHSHVYWYRQLPEEGLKFMVYLQKENIIDESGMPKERFSAEFPKEGPSILRIQQVVRGDSAAYFCASSAGESRQPQHFGDGTRLSIL.

This chain connects TRBV28 to TRBJ2-3, with TRBD2 matching 9 bases. The junction had 13 bases not matched to a gene; V was cut back by 5 bases and J by 4 bases. The CDR3 has 17 amino acids. CDR1 is MDHEN, CDR2 SYDVKM, per germline. CDR3 nucleotides: TGTGCCAGCAGTCCAACGGGACTAGCTAAAGGACCAGATACGCAGTATTTT. The encoded protein is CASSPTGLAKGPDTQYF.

This rearrangement joins TRBV6-5 to TRBJ1-4; 8 bases agree with TRBD1. Per the germline V gene, CDR1 is MNHEY and CDR2 is SVGAGI. This CDR3 is 14 amino acids long. With 4 bases clipped from V and 7 bases from J, the junction kept 5 bases outside the gene matches. The CDR3 loop is CASSSVTGGEKLFF. DNA for the CDR3: TGTGCCAGCAGTTCCGTAACAGGGGGTGAAAAACTGTTTTTT.

The genes are TRBV5-4 and TRBJ2-5; D unresolved. The germline V gene encodes CDR1 SGHNT and CDR2 YYREEE (reference sequence). Trimming took off 5 bases at V and 1 base at J, with 9 bases between the two ends. This CDR3 comprises 13 residues. CDR3 amino acids: CASSTGPQETQYF. For the CDR3, the DNA is TGTGCCAGCAGTACTGGACCCCAAGAGACCCAGTACTTC.

The rearrangement uses TRBV7-2 and TRBJ2-1; D gene ambiguous. Germline CDR1 is SGHTA and CDR2 is FQGNSA. CDR3 length: 13 residues. Trimming left V 5 bases short and J 6 bases short, with 11 bases between. CDR3 amino acids: CASSQTSPNEQFF. In DNA form, the CDR3 reads TGTGCCAGCAGCCAAACAAGTCCCAATGAGCAGTTCTTC.

In nucleotides, the CDR3 is TGTGCCTCCCGACCGAACATAGACTACGAGCAGTACTTC. The encoded protein is CASRPNIDYEQYF. The V gene is TRBV2, the J gene TRBJ2-7; no clear D. Germline V gene sequence: CDR1 SNHLY, CDR2 FYNNEI. The CDR3 covers 13 residues. Trimming removed 11 bases from V and 3 bases from J, with 17 bases in between. Drawing the rest from reference TRBV2 and TRBJ2-7, the complete variable domain is EPEVTQTPSHQVTQMGQEVILRCVPISNHLYFYWYRQILGQKVEFLVSFYNNEISEKSEIFDDQFSVERPDGSNFTLKIRSTKLEDSAMYFCASRPNIDYEQYFGPGTRLTVT.

V usage is TRBV28 and J usage is TRBJ1-1; 7 positions match TRBD1. CDR3 length: 13 amino acids. J was trimmed by 4 bases and V by 8 bases; bases with no gene match: 7. Germline CDR1 and CDR2: MDHEN and SYDVKM. The CDR3 coding sequence is TGTGCCAGCGTACAGGGGCCGAGCACTGAAGCTTTCTTT. This codes for CASVQGPSTEAFF.

V usage is TRBV28 and J usage is TRBJ2-1, with D perhaps matching TRBD2 (6 bases). Between the trimmed V and J ends, which lost 2 bases and 15 bases, there was a span of 11 bases. The germline V gene has CDR1 MDHEN and CDR2 SYDVKM. The CDR3 consists of 11 residues. The CDR3 is CASSLTGVRFF. The CDR3 DNA follows: TGTGCCAGCAGTTTAACGGGGGTGCGGTTCTTC.

V gene TRBV5-1 combines with J gene TRBJ2-1; perhaps TRBD1 as D (7 bases). Trimming removed 4 bases at V and 4 bases at J, with 18 bases between. Germline V CDR1 and CDR2: SGHRS, YFSETQ. CDR3 length: 16 amino acids. CDR3 loop: CASSLAQGGTYNEQFF. For the CDR3, the DNA is TGCGCCAGCAGCCTAGCTCAGGGGGGAACATACAATGAGCAGTTCTTC.

Comment on this clone: Other nucleotide sequences from this sample produce the same CDR3. This chain connects TRBV5-1 to TRBJ1-2; D not resolved. The CDR3 contains 13 residues. CDR1 is SGHRS and CDR2 is YFSETQ in the germline V gene. The ends were cut back, 0 bases at V and 7 bases at J, with 10 bases in the middle. CDR3 DNA sequence: TGCGCCAGCAGCTTGGTGAGGGATGGTGGCTACACCTTC. Its translation: CASSLVRDGGYTF.

The gene calls are TRBV5-8 and TRBJ1-2; D is unclear. V was clipped by 3 bases and J by 0 bases, with 24 bases between them. Germline CDR1 is SGHTS and CDR2 is YDEGEE. The CDR3 spans 19 residues. CDR3 in amino acids: CASSWAVSALFTANYGYTF. The CDR3 region has the DNA TGTGCCAGCAGCTGGGCTGTTTCGGCCCTGTTTACAGCTAACTATGGCTACACCTTC.

The chain links TRBV7-2 to TRBJ2-2; D remains ambiguous. The V gene lost 1 base and the J gene lost 6 bases, with 9 bases spanning the gap. The CDR3 consists of 14 residues. The germline V gene has CDR1 SGHTA and CDR2 FQGNSA. In DNA, the CDR3 is TGTGCCAGCAGCTTAGATTCCCGGGCCGGGGAGCTGTTTTTT. This codes for CASSLDSRAGELFF.

This chain connects TRBV7-3 to TRBJ2-2; TRBD2 aligns across 7 bases. Germline loops: CDR1 SGHTA, CDR2 FQGTGA. The V segment lost 2 bases and the J segment 4 bases; nucleotides outside the gene matches: 7. CDR3 size: 16 residues. This CDR3 reads CASSLSSSGGTGELFF. The CDR3, as DNA: TGTGCCAGCAGCTTATCTTCTAGCGGCGGCACCGGGGAGCTGTTTTTT.

The chain recombines TRBV30 with TRBJ1-4; TRBD1 matches 7 bases. After removal of 5 bases from V and 7 bases from J, the junction contained 10 bases not matched to a gene. CDR1 and CDR2 (germline): GTSNPN, SVGIG (reference sequence). The CDR3 is made up of 14 amino acids. The DNA of the CDR3 is TGTGCCTGGCTCCCTAGGGGGCCCCGTGAAAAACTGTTTTTT. It yields the protein CAWLPRGPREKLFF.

The chain recombines TRBV7-2 with TRBJ2-2, with D possibly matching TRBD2 (5 bases). The germline V and J ends were trimmed by 5 bases and 3 bases, with 13 bases remaining between them. Germline CDR1 and CDR2: SGHTA and FQGNSA. This CDR3 has 15 residues. CDR3 sequence: CASSPGGGHTGELFF. CDR3 in DNA: TGTGCCAGCAGCCCAGGAGGTGGACACACCGGGGAGCTGTTTTTT.

V gene TRBV6-5 combines with J gene TRBJ1-6; possibly TRBD1 for D (6 bases). V gave up 6 bases and J gave up 7 bases, with 13 bases separating them. CDR1 and CDR2 from the germline V gene are MNHEY and SVGAGI. This CDR3 is 14 amino acids long. As DNA, the CDR3 is TGTGCCAGCAGGCTAGGACAGTTGAATTCACCCCTCCACTTT. It is translated as CASRLGQLNSPLHF.

As to this clone: Other nucleotide sequences in the sample specify the same CDR3. The V call is TRBV28, the J call TRBJ1-5, with D unclear. CDR3 size: 12 residues. Per germline, CDR1 MDHEN and CDR2 SYDVKM. The ends were cut back, 6 bases at V and 3 bases at J, with 6 bases in the middle. CDR3 loop: CASRAYNQPQHF. The CDR3 DNA follows: TGTGCCAGCAGGGCCTACAATCAGCCCCAGCATTTT.

The rearrangement uses TRBV7-3 and TRBJ2-7, with a tentative D call TRBD2 (6 bases). V was shortened by 0 bases and J by 6 bases, with 9 bases between the two germline ends. This CDR3 spans 13 amino acids. The V gene's germline CDR1 is SGHTA and CDR2 FQGTGA. The CDR3 DNA follows: TGTGCCAGCAGCTTAACGGGCGGGATCGAGCAGTACTTC. Translated, it gives CASSLTGGIEQYF.

Notes on this clone: Other DNA sequences in this sample translate to the same CDR3. This chain joins TRBV5-1 and TRBJ2-7, with D uncertain. CDR1 and CDR2 (germline): SGHRS, YFSETQ. The CDR3 is 11 residues long. V lost 4 bases to trimming and J lost 2 bases, with 4 bases between them. The CDR3 DNA reads TGCGCCAGCAGCGCTGCCTACGAGCAGTACTTC. As protein: CASSAAYEQYF.